One sample yielded the 27 T cell receptor beta chains listed below, sequenced in a study of multiple sclerosis patients with progressive multifocal leukoencephalopathy. Here immunoSEQ multiplex PCR was the method, and the copy in TCRdb shows in-frame clones only, minus some. The table lists under 35,000 clones, roughly 87% of them singletons, with 5.7% in the top ten. Specified time point: time of PML onset. The sample here was PBMCs, taken from a patient treated with natalizumab. The receptors here all came from a woman in her thirties or forties with progressive multifocal leukoencephalopathy.

The chain combines TRBV19 with TRBJ2-1, with D possibly being TRBD2 (6 bases). The CDR3 covers 14 residues. The germline V gene encodes CDR1 LNHDA and CDR2 SQIVND (reference sequence). V was cut by 6 bases and J by 9 bases, with 18 bases left in between. The chain's CDR3 is CASRGGYTVGEQFF. In DNA, the CDR3 is TGTGCCAGTAGAGGAGGGTACACTGTTGGTGAGCAGTTCTTC.

This rearrangement joins TRBV6-4 to TRBJ1-1, with a possible D match to TRBD1 (5 bases). The V gene's germline CDR1 is MRHNA and CDR2 SNTAGT. The V and J ends lost 1 base and 5 bases respectively, with 14 bases between them. This CDR3 has 15 residues. Here the CDR3 reads CASSDLWDPGTEAFF. In DNA form, the CDR3 reads TGTGCCAGCAGTGACTTGTGGGACCCCGGTACTGAAGCTTTCTTT.

The chain carries TRBV19 and TRBJ2-3; 11 bases are shared with TRBD2. Trimming took 1 base from V and 5 from J; bases not matched to a gene: 2. The CDR3 is made up of 15 amino acids. Germline V gene lookup returns CDR1 LNHDA and CDR2 SQIVND (reference sequence). CDR3 nucleotides: TGTGCCAGTAGTATAGTAGCGGGGGGGTTAGATACGCAGTATTTT. Amino acids: CASSIVAGGLDTQYF.

The rearrangement joins TRBV11-2 to TRBJ1-2; tentatively, D is TRBD1 (6 bases). The germline V gene has CDR1 SGHAT and CDR2 FQNNGV. V shed 6 bases and J shed 6 bases, with 20 bases lying between them. This CDR3 region has 15 residues. CDR3 residues: CASSWEGGAVHGYTF. In nucleotides, the CDR3 is TGTGCCAGCAGTTGGGAGGGGGGCGCAGTTCATGGCTACACCTTC.

The chain recombines TRBV5-1 with TRBJ2-3; TRBD1 aligns across 9 bases. CDR3 size: 16 residues. Germline CDR1 is SGHRS and CDR2 is YFSETQ. V shed 3 bases, J shed 0 bases, and the junction held 5 bases outside the gene matches. CDR3 sequence (DNA): TGCGCCAGCAGCTGGGGGACAGGGCCTAGCACAGATACGCAGTATTTT. Its protein is CASSWGTGPSTDTQYF.

This clone has just one count. The V gene is TRBV14, the J gene TRBJ2-7, with D unclear. The CDR3 is made up of 12 amino acids. V was clipped by 0 bases and J by 6 bases, with 6 bases between them. Germline assignment: CDR1 SGHDN and CDR2 FVKESK. The CDR3 region has the DNA TGTGCCAGCAGCCAAGAACTTGGCGAGCAGTACTTC. It is translated as CASSQELGEQYF.

The genes are TRBV19 and TRBJ1-1; D is possibly TRBD1 (5 bases). This CDR3 contains 16 residues. Germline CDR1 and CDR2: LNHDA and SQIVND (reference sequence). V lost 5 bases, J lost 3 bases, and 19 bases lay in between. The CDR3 loop is CASSLYKGAGHTEAFF. Written as DNA, the CDR3 is TGTGCCAGTAGTCTCTATAAAGGGGCAGGGCACACTGAAGCTTTCTTT.

This sequence joins TRBV2 and TRBJ1-6; D is perhaps TRBD1 (5 bases). The germline V gene encodes CDR1 SNHLY and CDR2 FYNNEI. V was cut by 7 bases and J by 6 bases, with 13 bases left in between. This CDR3 spans 14 amino acids. As DNA, the CDR3 is TGTGCCAGCATCTTGGACAATACTAATTCACCCCTCCACTTT. Translating gives CASILDNTNSPLHF.

The chain joins TRBV5-8 to TRBJ1-3, with a possible D match to TRBD1 (5 bases). The CDR3 sequence is 16 residues long. Trimming pared 4 bases from V and 1 base from J, leaving 15 bases between. From germline, CDR1 is SGHTS and CDR2 YDEGEE. CDR3 DNA sequence: TGTGCCAGCAGCCCGACGGGGGGTCTATCTGGAAACACCATATATTTT. Its protein is CASSPTGGLSGNTIYF.

The rearrangement links TRBV6-4 to TRBJ2-5, with D hard to call. Per germline, CDR1 MRHNA and CDR2 SNTAGT. This CDR3 has 15 amino acids. V lost 8 bases and J lost 0, with 16 bases in between. The CDR3 loop reads CASHHPRTNQETQYF. The CDR3 bases are TGTGCCAGCCACCACCCGAGGACGAACCAAGAGACCCAGTACTTC.

In DNA form, the CDR3 reads TGTGCCAGCAGCTTCATCCGGGCGTCCTACGAGCAGTACTTC. Translating it yields CASSFIRASYEQYF. The V call is TRBV11-2, the J call TRBJ2-7, with D uncertain. V was cut by 3 bases and J by 1 base, with 10 bases left in between. Germline V CDR1 and CDR2: SGHAT, FQNNGV. This CDR3 has 14 amino acids. The full variable domain, its missing parts supplied by reference TRBV11-2 and TRBJ2-7, is EAGVAQSPRYKIIEKRQSVAFWCNPISGHATLYWYQQILGQGPKLLIQFQNNGVVDDSQLPKDRFSAERLKGVDSTLKIQPAKLEDSAVYLCASSFIRASYEQYFGPGTRLTVT.

This clone was picked up a small number of times. J is TRBJ1-1 and V is TRBV12-5; D unresolved. Germline V gene lookup returns CDR1 LGHNT and CDR2 FRNRAP. CDR3 length: 13 residues. Trimming shortened V by 5 bases and J by 0 bases, and 7 bases separated the two germline ends. CDR3 sequence (DNA): TGTGCTAGTGGTAGTAAAATGAACACTGAAGCTTTCTTT. Amino acids: CASGSKMNTEAFF. Filled out from reference TRBV12-5 and TRBJ1-1, the complete variable domain reads DARVTQTPRHKVTEMGQEVTMRCQPILGHNTVFWYRQTMMQGLELLAYFRNRAPLDDSGMPKDRFSAEMPDATLATLKIQPSEPRDSAVYFCASGSKMNTEAFFGQGTRLTVV.

This clone has a single count. The gene calls are TRBV7-6 and TRBJ2-1; TRBD2 matches 7 bases. Trimming at V came to 5 bases and at J to 5 bases, leaving 9 bases not matched to a gene. The length of the CDR3 is 15 residues. Germline CDR1 is SGHVS and CDR2 is FNYEAQ. DNA of the CDR3: TGTGCCAGCAGCAACCCCGCCGCGGGGGACAATGAGCAGTTCTTC. Amino acid sequence: CASSNPAAGDNEQFF.

The chain couples TRBV5-5 to TRBJ1-1; 8 bases match TRBD1. J lost 1 base, V lost 4 bases, and 3 bases had no gene match. This CDR3 is 14 amino acids long. Per germline, CDR1 SGHKS and CDR2 YYEKEE (reference sequence). CDR3 in amino acids: CASSPGTGNTEAFF. The CDR3 DNA reads as TGTGCCAGCAGCCCTGGGACAGGGAACACTGAAGCTTTCTTT.

Only a few counts were recorded for this clone. The gene calls are TRBV14 and TRBJ2-1; 8 positions match TRBD2. The CDR3 covers 14 residues. V gave up 4 bases and J gave up 3 bases; unmatched junction bases: 2. CDR1 is SGHDN, CDR2 FVKESK, per germline. DNA for the CDR3: TGTGCCAGCAGCCTTAGCGGGATCTACAATGAGCAGTTCTTC. Its translation: CASSLSGIYNEQFF. Drawing the rest from reference TRBV14 and TRBJ2-1, the complete variable domain is EAGVTQFPSHSVIEKGQTVTLRCDPISGHDNLYWYRRVMGKEIKFLLHFVKESKQDESGMPNNRFLAERTGGTYSTLKVQPAELEDSGVYFCASSLSGIYNEQFFGPGTRLTVL.

This clone was observed once. V is TRBV4-2 and J is TRBJ1-1; maybe TRBD1 (5 bases). Looked up from germline, CDR1 is LGHNA and CDR2 is YNFKEQ. V shed 0 bases and J shed 5 bases, with 10 bases lying between them. The length of the CDR3 is 14 residues. The DNA of the CDR3 is TGTGCCAGCAGCCAAGATTCGGGGGGTACTGAAGCTTTCTTT. Translating gives CASSQDSGGTEAFF.

The V call is TRBV13, the J call TRBJ2-7, with 7 positions matching TRBD1. With 6 bases clipped from V and 3 bases from J, the junction kept 11 bases outside the gene matches. The CDR3 covers 15 residues. CDR1 PRHDT and CDR2 FYEKMQ come from the germline V gene (reference sequence). CDR3 sequence: CASSSPTGDVYEQYF. CDR3 in DNA: TGTGCCAGCAGTTCCCCAACAGGGGACGTCTACGAGCAGTACTTC.

This chain uses TRBV4-3 with TRBJ2-1; possibly TRBD2 for D (7 bases). The CDR3 totals 15 residues. Germline V gene sequence: CDR1 LGHNA, CDR2 YSLEER. Trimming took 0 bases from V and 4 from J, leaving 10 bases between them. The CDR3: CASSQEGGGYNEQFF. The CDR3 DNA follows: TGCGCCAGCAGCCAAGAAGGGGGGGGATACAATGAGCAGTTCTTC.

J is TRBJ2-1 and V is TRBV19; D remains unclear. The V and J ends lost 1 base and 1 base respectively, with 8 bases between them. Looked up from germline, CDR1 is LNHDA and CDR2 is SQIVND (reference sequence). CDR3 length: 15 residues. The CDR3 DNA follows: TGTGCCAGTAGTATAGTAGATAGTTCCTACAATGAGCAGTTCTTC. Translated: CASSIVDSSYNEQFF.

The chain joins TRBV5-1 to TRBJ2-1, with 9 bases fitting TRBD1. V was pared by 4 bases and J by 7 bases, with 12 bases of the junction left unmatched. The CDR3 length is 16 residues. Germline V gene data show CDR1 as SGHRS and CDR2 as YFSETQ. The CDR3 reads CASSRFGGTGFNEQFF. The CDR3 DNA reads as TGCGCCAGCAGCCGTTTTGGAGGGACAGGGTTTAATGAGCAGTTCTTC.

This chain links TRBV7-2 with TRBJ1-3; 10 bases map to TRBD1. This CDR3 comprises 18 residues. The germline gives CDR1 SGHTA, CDR2 FQGNSA. Unmatched junction bases numbered 7, after V lost 2 bases and J lost 0 bases. The CDR3: CASSLFRDRGFSGNTIYF. DNA for the CDR3: TGTGCCAGCAGCTTATTTCGGGACAGGGGCTTCTCTGGAAACACCATATATTTT.

The CDR3 nucleotides are TGTGCCAGCAGTTTATACAGGCACTATGGCTACACCTTC. Encoded protein: CASSLYRHYGYTF. This chain links TRBV28 with TRBJ1-2, with D tentatively TRBD1 (5 bases). V lost 1 base and J 3 bases, leaving 6 bases between the germline ends. Germline CDR1 reads MDHEN; CDR2 reads SYDVKM. The CDR3 is 13 amino acids.

This chain uses TRBV19 with TRBJ1-1; TRBD1 matches at 7 bases. Per germline, CDR1 LNHDA and CDR2 SQIVND (reference sequence). The CDR3 length is 12 residues. V lost 4 bases to trimming and J lost 4 bases; unmatched junction nucleotides: 0. The CDR3 sequence: CASSKGATEAFF. As DNA, the CDR3 is TGTGCCAGTAGTAAGGGGGCCACTGAAGCTTTCTTT.

The V call is TRBV9, the J call TRBJ2-7, with TRBD2 identical over 12 bases. CDR1 and CDR2 (germline): SGDLS, YYNGEE. V shed 7 bases, J shed 7 bases, and the junction held 9 bases outside the gene matches. The CDR3 is 14 residues long. CDR3 region: CASGSTSGSGEQYF. CDR3 sequence (DNA): TGTGCCAGCGGGTCGACTAGCGGGAGTGGGGAGCAGTACTTC.

The chain has TRBV28 and TRBJ2-7, with D perhaps TRBD2 (5 bases). This CDR3 region has 14 residues. V was shortened by 11 bases and J by 2 bases, with 19 bases between the two germline ends. The germline gives CDR1 MDHEN, CDR2 SYDVKM. The CDR3 is CASSPAGVAYEQYF. CDR3 nucleotides: TGTGCCTCTTCACCGGCCGGGGTTGCCTACGAGCAGTACTTC.

CDR3: CASSDGSSYNSPLHF. DNA for the CDR3: TGTGCCAGCAGCGATGGGAGCTCCTATAATTCACCCCTCCACTTT. V gene TRBV7-9 combines with J gene TRBJ1-6; D remains unclear. The CDR3 runs to 15 residues. Germline V gene lookup returns CDR1 SEHNR and CDR2 FQNEAQ (reference sequence). V was cut by 5 bases and J by 0 bases, with 8 bases left in between.

V and J are TRBV6-5 and TRBJ1-2; D is possibly TRBD1 (6 bases). The CDR3 is 13 amino acids. V was cut by 6 bases and J by 4 bases, with 12 bases left in between. The germline V gene has CDR1 MNHEY and CDR2 SVGAGI. The CDR3 coding sequence is TGTGCCAGCAGCCTCGGGGGCAGCTATGGCTACACCTTC. The encoded protein is CASSLGGSYGYTF.